This T cell receptor beta chain was recovered during a study of T cells in Graves' hyperthyroidism and ophthalmopathy. Regarding the study as a whole: A median about 6.5 months before onset, the model predicted ophthalmopathy.

Graves' hyperthyroidism showing no ophthalmopathy progression within 18 months was considered stable. Orbital computed tomography and thyroid ultrasound, together with serum TRAb and thyroxine and clinical symptoms, were used for diagnoses. The authors obtained PBMCs from 9 to 10 ml of fresh peripheral blood. RNA transcripts provided the source from which TCR beta CDR3 regions were amplified. The HTBI primer set was used in a first-round RT-PCR of the TCR CDR3. From the multiplex PCR reads, TCRdb called clonotypes with MiXCR, one entry per CDR3 protein. The top ten clones hold around 4% of a sample with 600,000 or so distinct CDR3 sequences, roughly 16% of them seen once. Trimming removed 6 bases at V and 2 bases at J, with 12 bases between. CDR1 is SGHAT and CDR2 is FQNNGV in the germline V gene. The CDR3 sequence is 14 residues long. This clonotype turned up a few times. The antigen is not known.

The sequencing input was blood. The rearrangement joins TRBV11-2 to TRBJ2-3; D remains unclear. The sequence came from a woman in her 30s with Graves' hyperthyroidism. The CDR3: CASSQPRYTDTQYF. The CDR3 DNA reads as TGTGCCAGCAGTCAGCCCCGCTACACAGATACGCAGTATTTT.